Listed below are T cell receptor beta chains from one sample, sequenced in a study of cytomegalovirus exposure and HLA in healthy donors. Assay: immunoSEQ multiplex PCR; the TCRdb copy retains only in-frame clones and omits some. Among around 130,000 clones listed, roughly 72% were seen once. The sequenced sample was PBMCs. The receptors derive from a man aged 35 to 55 in good health and CMV-seronegative. CDR3s include the opening cysteine and the closing phenylalanine or tryptophan. The D gene is left open where the match is weak. Clone size is stated in some rows and not others, as once, few, many or a class when expanded.

v_call	d_call	j_call	clone_size	cdr3_nt	cdr3_aa
TRBV5-4	TRBD2	TRBJ2-3	.	TGTGCCAGCAGCCTAAGGCTAGCGGGGGAGACAGATACGCAGTATTTT	CASSLRLAGETDTQYF
TRBV5-1	TRBD2	TRBJ2-7	.	TGCGCCAGCAGCGCCGGGACTAGCGGGAGGGGGACCTACGAGCAGTACTTC	CASSAGTSGRGTYEQYF
TRBV6-1	.	TRBJ2-7	.	TGTGCCAGCAGTGCCGGGACACCTACCTACGAGCAGTACTTC	CASSAGTPTYEQYF
TRBV25-1	TRBD2	TRBJ2-7	.	TGTGCCAGCAGTGAATCTTCTACTAGCGCTACCTACGAGCAGTACTTC	CASSESSTSATYEQYF
TRBV5-6	.	TRBJ2-7	few	TGTGCCAGCAGCTTTGGACAGAGCTCCTACGAGCAGTACTTC	CASSFGQSSYEQYF
TRBV18	TRBD2	TRBJ2-6	.	TGTGCCAGCTCACCGGGAGGGTATCTCGGCTCTGGGGCCAACGTCCTGACTTTC	CASSPGGYLGSGANVLTF
TRBV11-3	TRBD1	TRBJ2-2	.	TGTGCCAGCAGCTACGGGACAGGGGTCGACACCGGGGAGCTGTTTTTT	CASSYGTGVDTGELFF
TRBV19	.	TRBJ1-2	.	TGTGCCAGTAGCCCTAGGAAAGACAGAGCTAACTATGGCTACACCTTC	CASSPRKDRANYGYTF
TRBV2	TRBD2	TRBJ2-3	few	TGTGCCAGCTCAGAAGGGACTAGCGGGGGGGACACAGATACGCAGTATTTT	CASSEGTSGGDTDTQYF
TRBV19	TRBD1	TRBJ2-4	few	TGTGCCAGTAGTTCGCACAGGGGTGCCAAAAACATTCAGTACTTC	CASSSHRGAKNIQYF
TRBV27	TRBD2	TRBJ2-5	.	TGTGCCAGCAGTTTATCCATCGGGACTAGCGGAACGGGGACCCAGTACTTC	CASSLSIGTSGTGTQYF
TRBV5-6	.	TRBJ2-2	.	TGTGCCAGCAGCAGGTGGACAAGGGGCACCGGGGAGCTGTTTTTT	CASSRWTRGTGELFF
TRBV14	TRBD1	TRBJ2-7	.	TGTGCCAGCAGCCCATTGACAGGGATCGACGAGCAGTACTTC	CASSPLTGIDEQYF
TRBV28	TRBD1	TRBJ2-7	.	TGTGCCAGCAGCCCCGCGGGCGGACAGGGAAGCTACGAGCAGTACTTC	CASSPAGGQGSYEQYF
TRBV11-3	TRBD1	TRBJ2-7	.	TGTGCCAGCAGCTGTCCGGACAGGTACTACGAGCAGTACTTC	CASSCPDRYYEQYF
TRBV10-3	.	TRBJ2-7	.	TGTGCCATCAAAACGGGTGTCGGGGGAAGCTCCTACGAGCAGTACTTC	CAIKTGVGGSSYEQYF
TRBV18	TRBD2	TRBJ2-5	few	TGTGCCAGCTCAACGACTAGCGCCCGATCGAGGGGAGAGACCCAGTACTTC	CASSTTSARSRGETQYF
TRBV27	TRBD2	TRBJ2-1	.	TGTGCCAGCAGTGGAAGGGGAGGGCTCGGCGGGTCCGAGGGTACAGTTGAGCAGTTCTTC	CASSGRGGLGGSEGTVEQFF
TRBV2	.	TRBJ2-5	.	TGTGCCAGCAGTGAACAGTATCGCCAAGAGACCCAGTACTTC	CASSEQYRQETQYF
TRBV6-6	TRBD1	TRBJ2-4	.	TGTGCCAGCAGTTCCGGGACAGGCAAAAACATTCAGTACTTC	CASSSGTGKNIQYF
TRBV19	.	TRBJ1-4	.	TGTGCCAGTACCACGCGGTCGACTAATGAAAAACTGTTTTTT	CASTTRSTNEKLFF
TRBV9	TRBD2	TRBJ2-5	.	TGTGCCAGCAGCGTACAGGGACTAGCGTTTGAGACCCAGTACTTC	CASSVQGLAFETQYF
TRBV5-1	.	TRBJ2-2	.	TGCGCCAGCAGCTTATCCGGGACAACGAACACCGGGGAGCTGTTTTTT	CASSLSGTTNTGELFF
TRBV6-5	TRBD1	TRBJ2-7	few	TGTGCCACCAGACCGGGACAGGAAGTGTACGAGCAGTACTTC	CATRPGQEVYEQYF
TRBV30	.	TRBJ1-6	.	TGTGCCTGGAGCCGCAGGGCCACTAATTCACCCCTCCACTTT	CAWSRRATNSPLHF
TRBV7-2	TRBD1	TRBJ1-1	.	TGCGCCAGCAGCCAGACAGGGGAAAACACTGAAGCTTTCTTT	CASSQTGENTEAFF
TRBV28	TRBD1	TRBJ1-4	.	TGTGCCAGCAGTTTGTCCCGGGACAGGGTTTTTGGGTATGAAAAACTGTTTTTT	CASSLSRDRVFGYEKLFF
TRBV5-8	.	TRBJ2-6	.	TGTGCCAGCAGCTTGGTGAGGGGGGGCGGGACCGCCTCTGGGGCCAACGTCCTGACTTTC	CASSLVRGGGTASGANVLTF
TRBV7-9	TRBD2	TRBJ2-7	few	TGTGCCAGCAGCTTAGGGCGGCGGGGGGCATACGAGCAGTACTTC	CASSLGRRGAYEQYF
TRBV5-8	TRBD2	TRBJ2-3	.	TGTGCCAGCAGCCCCGGTAGCGGGAGGGGCACAGATACGCAGTATTTT	CASSPGSGRGTDTQYF
TRBV6-5	.	TRBJ1-3	once	TGTGCCAGCAGAACAGGGAACTCTGGAAACACCATATATTTT	CASRTGNSGNTIYF
TRBV4-2	TRBD1	TRBJ2-1	.	TGTGCCAGCAGCCAAGCGGGACAGGGGGCCCTCTACAATGAGCAGTTCTTC	CASSQAGQGALYNEQFF
TRBV28	TRBD2	TRBJ2-3	.	TGTGCCAGCAGTTTGGGGACTAGCGGGAGTGTCGGAACAGATACGCAGTATTTT	CASSLGTSGSVGTDTQYF
TRBV5-4	TRBD2	TRBJ2-2	few	TGTGCCAGCAGCCTGGATGGACTAGCAGCCGATAACACCGGGGAGCTGTTTTTT	CASSLDGLAADNTGELFF
TRBV2	.	TRBJ2-5	.	TGTGCCAGCCAGTGGCAAGAGACCCAGTACTTC	CASQWQETQYF
TRBV10-3	TRBD2	TRBJ2-7	.	TGTGCCATCAGCGACCCAGGGAGGGGCTCCTACGAGCAGTACTTC	CAISDPGRGSYEQYF
TRBV7-8	.	TRBJ2-7	.	TGTGCCAGCAGCTTAGCCCCAAACCTAGTACCCTCCGAGCAGTACTTC	CASSLAPNLVPSEQYF
TRBV5-1	TRBD2	TRBJ2-7	.	TGCGCCAGCAGCTTAGGGACTAGCGGGAGCTCCTACGAGCAGTACTTC	CASSLGTSGSSYEQYF
TRBV19	.	TRBJ1-1	few	TGTGCCAGTAGTACCCGGGACAATGGCTACGCTGAAGCTTTCTTT	CASSTRDNGYAEAFF
TRBV11-2	TRBD2	TRBJ2-5	.	TGTGCCAGCAGCTTAGTTGCGGGGGGGCCCCGAGAGACCCAGTACTTC	CASSLVAGGPRETQYF